Presented here are 28 T cell receptor beta chains from one specimen sequenced in a study of T cells in Graves' hyperthyroidism and ophthalmopathy. What was amplified from RNA transcripts were TCR beta CDR3 regions. First-round RT-PCR of the TCR CDR3 relied on the HTBI primer set. TCRdb analysed the multiplex PCR reads with MiXCR anew, one entry per CDR3 protein. The sample has 350,000 or so distinct CDR3 sequences; 20% to 25% are singletons. Sequenced material: blood. The receptors derive from a woman aged 50 to 60 with Graves' hyperthyroidism.

This clonotype occurred many times. V and J are TRBV15 and TRBJ2-2; 9 bases are shared with TRBD1. CDR3 length: 17 residues. V lost 2 bases to trimming and J lost 1 base; unmatched junction nucleotides: 5. Germline V lookup: CDR1 LNHNV, CDR2 YYDKDF (reference sequence). CDR3 sequence reads: CATSRRTGALNTGELFF. CDR3 nucleotides: TGTGCCACCAGCAGAAGGACAGGGGCCCTGAACACCGGGGAGCTGTTTTTT.

The rearrangement uses TRBV28 and TRBJ2-7; 9 bases are shared with TRBD1. Germline CDR1 MDHEN, CDR2 SYDVKM. This CDR3 spans 15 amino acids. The V segment lost 7 bases and the J segment 5 bases; nucleotides outside the gene matches: 12. CDR3 DNA sequence: TGTGCCAGCAACGAAAGAGGACAGGGGCTGCACGAGCAGTACTTC. The encoded protein is CASNERGQGLHEQYF.

Many counts were recorded for this clonotype. V is TRBV28 and J is TRBJ1-2, with 8 bases aligning to TRBD1. Germline CDR1 and CDR2: MDHEN and SYDVKM. The CDR3 is 15 residues long. Trimming removed 5 bases from V and 6 bases from J; junction bases left unmatched: 11. The CDR3 DNA reads as TGTGCCAGCAGTCAAACTCAGGGGGCCTGGGATGGCTACACCTTC. Translating it yields CASSQTQGAWDGYTF.

This clonotype has ten or more counts. V gene TRBV5-1 combines with J gene TRBJ1-1; D might be TRBD1 (5 bases). Germline-derived CDR1 and CDR2 are SGHRS and YFSETQ. The CDR3 covers 13 residues. Trimming took 2 bases from V and 4 from J, leaving 9 bases between them. The CDR3 loop reads CASSFGGGTEAFF. CDR3 bases: TGCGCCAGCAGCTTTGGCGGGGGCACTGAAGCTTTCTTT.

Many counts were recorded for this clonotype. The chain is built from TRBV7-2 and TRBJ2-3; 7 bases are a match to TRBD2. The germline CDR1 and CDR2 sequences are SGHTA and FQGNSA. This CDR3 is built from 16 residues. The J segment lost 7 bases and the V segment lost 0 bases, leaving 10 bases of the junction unmatched. The CDR3 DNA reads as TGTGCCAGCAGCTTAGCAGGAGGGACTAAGGTGTATACGCAGTATTTT. It codes for CASSLAGGTKVYTQYF.

V and J are TRBV5-4 and TRBJ2-5; tentatively, D is TRBD2 (7 bases). This CDR3 is built from 16 residues. Looked up from germline, CDR1 is SGHNT and CDR2 is YYREEE (reference sequence). Between the trimmed V and J ends, which lost 0 bases and 4 bases, there was a span of 16 bases. This CDR3 reads CASSLDGGGPGETQYF. The CDR3 DNA reads TGTGCCAGCAGCTTGGATGGGGGGGGGCCGGGAGAGACCCAGTACTTC.

This clonotype was detected many times. This chain joins TRBV12-3 or TRBV12-4 and TRBJ2-7; 11 positions match TRBD1. Trimming removed 2 bases from V and 3 bases from J; junction bases left unmatched: 3. The CDR3 sequence is 15 residues long. The DNA of the CDR3 is TGTGCCAGCAGTTTACTGGGACAGGGGGACTACGAGCAGTACTTC. Translated, it gives CASSLLGQGDYEQYF.

This rearrangement joins TRBV30 to TRBJ1-3; D remains ambiguous. Per the germline V gene, CDR1 is GTSNPN and CDR2 is SVGIG (reference sequence). CDR3 size: 13 residues. Trimming shortened V by 5 bases and J by 0 bases, and 8 bases separated the two germline ends. The CDR3 sequence: CAWDGYSGNTIYF. Here the CDR3 DNA reads TGTGCCTGGGACGGATACTCTGGAAACACCATATATTTT.

This clonotype has ten or more counts. The chain couples TRBV6-5 to TRBJ2-3; D might be TRBD2 (6 bases). CDR1 is MNHEY, CDR2 SVGAGI, per germline. Between the trimmed V and J ends, which lost 4 bases and 6 bases, there was a span of 14 bases. The CDR3 extends over 14 amino acids. Here the CDR3 reads CASSSEIRGDTQYF. The CDR3 nucleotides read TGTGCCAGCAGTTCCGAGATTCGGGGGGATACGCAGTATTTT.

This chain joins TRBV27 and TRBJ1-1; D might be TRBD1 (5 bases). The germline CDR1 and CDR2 sequences are MNHEY and SMNVEV (reference sequence). V was pared by 7 bases and J by 6 bases, with 15 bases between. CDR3 size: 13 residues. This chain's CDR3 is CASNARGRSEAFF. CDR3 DNA sequence: TGTGCCAGCAACGCTAGGGGAAGATCTGAAGCTTTCTTT.

The chain couples TRBV2 to TRBJ2-7; D ambiguous. Germline CDR1 and CDR2: SNHLY and FYNNEI. The V gene lost 6 bases and the J gene lost 2 bases, with 11 bases spanning the gap. The length of the CDR3 is 13 residues. The CDR3 spells CASRAMGTYEQYF. The CDR3 nucleotides are TGTGCCAGCAGGGCAATGGGTACCTACGAGCAGTACTTC.

This clonotype was observed a few times. This sequence joins TRBV6-1 and TRBJ2-4, with a weak D call TRBD2 (5 bases). Trimming removed 5 bases at V and 3 bases at J, with 11 bases between. The CDR3 covers 14 residues. Germline CDR1 MNHNS, CDR2 SASEGT. The CDR3 DNA follows: TGTGCCAGCAGTAGACCCGGGAACAAAAACATTCAGTACTTC. Residues: CASSRPGNKNIQYF.

V is TRBV6-1 and J is TRBJ1-2; 7 bases fit TRBD1. Losses at the gene ends were 6 bases for V and 8 bases for J; bases not matched to a gene: 6. CDR3 length: 12 amino acids. In germline, CDR1 is MNHNS, CDR2 SASEGT. The CDR3 nucleotides are TGTGCCAGCAGGTCAGGGGGAAAGGGCTACACCTTC. Residues: CASRSGGKGYTF.

This chain connects TRBV12-3 or TRBV12-4 to TRBJ1-2, with TRBD1 as a possible D gene (5 bases). Trimming stripped 3 bases from V and 6 bases from J, with 11 bases between. The CDR3 totals 13 residues. The CDR3 loop reads CASSFDGAHGYTF. CDR3 nucleotide sequence: TGTGCCAGCAGTTTTGACGGGGCTCATGGCTACACCTTC.

This clonotype showed up many times. The chain carries TRBV27 and TRBJ1-1; no clear D gene. The CDR3 runs to 13 residues. Germline V gene lookup returns CDR1 MNHEY and CDR2 SMNVEV (reference sequence). The V end was cut by 1 base, the J end by 6 bases, with 9 bases between. For the CDR3, the DNA is TGTGCCAGCAGTTTATTCCCCGGCGCTGAAGCTTTCTTT. Protein: CASSLFPGAEAFF.

The rearrangement uses TRBV5-1 and TRBJ2-1; a weak D match, TRBD2 (5 bases). The CDR3 is 15 amino acids. Germline V gene lookup returns CDR1 SGHRS and CDR2 YFSETQ. Trimming took off 7 bases at V and 3 bases at J, with 17 bases between the two ends. CDR3: CASDEGVGNYNEQFF. The DNA of the CDR3 is TGCGCCAGCGACGAGGGAGTTGGGAACTACAATGAGCAGTTCTTC.

This clonotype was seen a handful of times. The chain is built from TRBV28 and TRBJ2-5; D not resolved. Germline V gene lookup returns CDR1 MDHEN and CDR2 SYDVKM. This CDR3 contains 14 residues. V dropped 0 bases and J dropped 1 base, with 6 bases sitting between them. The CDR3 sequence is CASSLWAVQETQYF. The CDR3 nucleotides read TGTGCCAGCAGTTTATGGGCGGTCCAAGAGACCCAGTACTTC.

In this sample, this clonotype turned up a few times. The chain uses TRBV20-1 and TRBJ2-3; TRBD1 matches 8 bases. Germline trimming cut 3 bases from V and 0 bases from J; bases unmatched to any gene: 5. The CDR3 length is 15 residues. Germline CDR1 and CDR2: DFQATT and SNEGSKA (reference sequence). DNA for the CDR3: TGCAGTGCTAGTACTAGGACAGGGAGCACAGATACGCAGTATTTT. This translates into CSASTRTGSTDTQYF.

As concerns this clonotype: Given a much more abundant clone one base away, this may be a read error. J is TRBJ2-7 and V is TRBV11-3; no clear D. The J call is uncertain, as TRBJ2-1 better fits the DNA end. Germline CDR1 reads SGHNT; CDR2 reads YENEEA. The CDR3 contains 14 residues. CDR3 bases: TGTGCCAGCAGCTACCGGTACAGCTCCTACGAGCAGTTCTTC. Amino acids: CASSYRYSSYEQFF.

This clonotype was detected a few times. V and J are TRBV11-2 and TRBJ1-4; TRBD1 is a possible D gene (6 bases). With 7 bases removed from V and 5 bases from J, the gap between germline ends came to 17 bases. The CDR3 has 15 residues. Germline V gene data show CDR1 as SGHAT and CDR2 as FQNNGV. The CDR3 reads CASNPRPGDNEKLFF. The DNA of the CDR3 is TGTGCCAGCAACCCGAGGCCAGGGGACAATGAAAAACTGTTTTTT.

This clonotype was picked up many times. The chain recombines TRBV2 with TRBJ2-3; D gene ambiguous. V was shortened by 3 bases and J by 0 bases, with 4 bases between the two germline ends. The CDR3 is made up of 13 amino acids. CDR1 is SNHLY and CDR2 is FYNNEI in the germline V gene. This chain's CDR3 is CASSDPSTDTQYF. In DNA form, the CDR3 reads TGTGCCAGCAGTGATCCTAGCACAGATACGCAGTATTTT.

This clonotype was picked up many times. This chain links TRBV5-5 with TRBJ2-2, with 10 bases matching TRBD2. Germline V lookup: CDR1 SGHKS, CDR2 YYEKEE (reference sequence). Trimming removed 1 base from V and 5 bases from J; junction bases left unmatched: 14. The CDR3 totals 19 residues. CDR3 nucleotide sequence: TGTGCCAGCAGCTTGTTCGGATCTACGACTAGCGGGTCGACCGGGGAGCTGTTTTTT. Its translation is CASSLFGSTTSGSTGELFF.

In its sample, this clonotype was seen many times. This chain uses TRBV12-3 or TRBV12-4 with TRBJ1-5; no reliable D call. The CDR3 extends over 14 amino acids. Trimming took off 6 bases at V and 2 bases at J, with 11 bases between the two ends. The CDR3 spells CASSRATGNQPQHF. The CDR3 DNA follows: TGTGCCAGCAGCCGGGCCACGGGCAATCAGCCCCAGCATTTT.

This clonotype showed up many times. The rearrangement links TRBV7-6 to TRBJ2-7; D might be TRBD1 (5 bases). This CDR3 spans 13 amino acids. Germline lookup yields CDR1 SGHVS and CDR2 FNYEAQ. Trimming pared 5 bases from V and 2 bases from J, leaving 10 bases between. CDR3 in amino acids: CASSRPGTYEQYF. DNA of the CDR3: TGTGCCAGCAGCCGCCCAGGGACCTACGAGCAGTACTTC.

This clonotype has at least ten counts. This chain uses TRBV2 with TRBJ1-5, with 8 bases matching TRBD1. The germline V gene encodes CDR1 SNHLY and CDR2 FYNNEI. The trim removed 6 bases at V and 2 bases at J, leaving 6 bases unmatched. The CDR3 covers 15 residues. CDR3 region: CASRDRAVGNQPQHF. CDR3 bases: TGTGCCAGCAGGGACAGGGCGGTTGGCAATCAGCCCCAGCATTTT.

This clonotype was observed many times. V and J are TRBV6-1 and TRBJ2-1, with D possibly matching TRBD2 (5 bases). CDR1 is MNHNS and CDR2 is SASEGT in the germline V gene. The CDR3 covers 15 residues. The V end was cut by 5 bases, the J end by 2 bases, with 13 bases between. The CDR3 spells CASSSLAGPYNEQFF. The DNA of the CDR3 is TGTGCCAGCAGTTCGTTGGCGGGCCCCTACAATGAGCAGTTCTTC.

This clonotype was counted ten times or more. This chain joins TRBV3-1 and TRBJ2-1; 9 nucleotides match TRBD2. V was pared by 4 bases and J by 4 bases, with 8 bases of the junction left unmatched. This CDR3 contains 16 residues. In germline, CDR1 is LGHDT, CDR2 YNNKEL (reference sequence). In DNA, the CDR3 is TGTGCCAGCAGCCTAGGCCTGACTAGCGGTTACAATGAGCAGTTCTTC. Amino acid sequence: CASSLGLTSGYNEQFF.

The chain joins TRBV2 to TRBJ1-1; D remains ambiguous. The CDR3 sequence is 14 residues long. Trimming stripped 4 bases from V and 0 bases from J, with 9 bases between. The V gene's germline CDR1 is SNHLY and CDR2 FYNNEI. CDR3 nucleotide sequence: TGTGCCAGCAGTGCGCCGGCGATGAACACTGAAGCTTTCTTT. Protein: CASSAPAMNTEAFF.